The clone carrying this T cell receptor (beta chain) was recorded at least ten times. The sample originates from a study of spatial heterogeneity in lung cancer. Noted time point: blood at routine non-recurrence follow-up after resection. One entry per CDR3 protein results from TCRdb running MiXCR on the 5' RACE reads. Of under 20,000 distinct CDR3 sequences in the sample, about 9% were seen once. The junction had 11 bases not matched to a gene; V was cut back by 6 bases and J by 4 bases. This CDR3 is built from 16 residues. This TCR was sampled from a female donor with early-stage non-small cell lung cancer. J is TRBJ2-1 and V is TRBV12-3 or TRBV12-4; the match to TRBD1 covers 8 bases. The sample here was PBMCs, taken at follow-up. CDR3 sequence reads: CASSPGTGYFYNEQFF. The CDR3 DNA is TGTGCCAGCAGCCCTGGGACAGGTTATTTTTACAATGAGCAGTTCTTC.